What follows is one TCR beta chain and its context. The data are from a study of blood T cell repertoires in COVID-19. About the study: COVID-19 samples, acute and convalescent, were from the United States, Italy and Spain. PBMCs, B-cell-depleted T cells, or T cells were the source of the cDNA or gDNA that made up the material.

The V gene lost 3 bases and the J gene lost 2 bases, with 9 bases spanning the gap. The germline gives CDR1 KGHSH, CDR2 LQKENI. The CDR3 length is 14 residues. As processed by the authors: Estimation of nucleated cell counts was performed using reference gene primer amplification. The table came from immunoSEQ multiplex PCR; TCRdb's copy has only in-frame clones and leaves some out. V, J and clone size derive from that table, while D and trimming were established from the DNA sequence. The sample includes hundreds of thousands of clones, around 90% seen only once; the top ten take approximately 1.3%.

This TCR was sampled from an elderly man with acute or convalescent COVID-19. V and J are TRBV18 and TRBJ2-3; D unclear. The sequenced sample was peripheral blood. The CDR3 spells CASSPRGTTDTQYF. In DNA form, the CDR3 reads TGTGCCAGCTCACCCCGCGGAACCACAGATACGCAGTATTTT. Together with reference TRBV18 and TRBJ2-3, the CDR3 gives the full variable domain: NAGVMQNPRHLVRRRGQEARLRCSPMKGHSHVYWYRQLPEEGLKFMVYLQKENIIDESGMPKERFSAEFPKEGPSILRIQQVVRGDSAAYFCASSPRGTTDTQYFGPGTRLTVL.